This T cell receptor (beta chain) appears in the sequencing data of a study of blood T cell repertoires in COVID-19. Original processing notes: Reference gene primer amplification gave estimated nucleated cell counts. Clones were sequenced by immunoSEQ multiplex PCR, and TCRdb holds only the in-frame ones, with some missing. V and J calls and clone size are those listed in that table; D and trimming were worked out from the DNA. The sample lists a few hundred thousand clones; about nine tenths were seen once. Losses at the gene ends were 2 bases for V and 4 bases for J; bases not matched to a gene: 5. The CDR3 has 17 amino acids. Germline V CDR1 and CDR2: MDHEN, SYDVKM.

Sequencing was performed on PBMCs or T cells enriched from blood (not recorded which). This chain links TRBV28 with TRBJ2-2, with 12 bases identical to TRBD2. The TCR comes from a woman younger than 45 who had been exposed to COVID-19. The CDR3 nucleotides read TGTGCCAGCAGTTTAAGGGGACTAGCGGGCTTCACCGGGGAGCTGTTTTTT. This gives the protein CASSLRGLAGFTGELFF.